Described below is a single T cell receptor beta chain sequence and its context. This sample is part of a study of blood T cells in healthy people across ages. Trimming took 3 bases from V and 2 from J, leaving 11 bases between them. There are 13 residues in the CDR3. CDR1 is DFQATT and CDR2 is SNEGSKA in the germline V gene (reference sequence). A sample-barcoded 5' primer and a J-beta primer mix were used in a second PCR of roughly 6 to 11 cycles. Each CDR3 protein is one row after TCRdb ran MiXCR on the 5' RACE reads. The sample shows approximately 770,000 distinct CDR3 sequences, roughly 60% of them seen only once.

The chain joins TRBV20-1 to TRBJ2-7, with D perhaps matching TRBD1 (6 bases). The TCR originated in a young man in good health. The sequenced sample was blood. CDR3 DNA: TGCAGTGCTAGCGTCACAGGGCCCTACGAGCAGTACTTC. It codes for CSASVTGPYEQYF.